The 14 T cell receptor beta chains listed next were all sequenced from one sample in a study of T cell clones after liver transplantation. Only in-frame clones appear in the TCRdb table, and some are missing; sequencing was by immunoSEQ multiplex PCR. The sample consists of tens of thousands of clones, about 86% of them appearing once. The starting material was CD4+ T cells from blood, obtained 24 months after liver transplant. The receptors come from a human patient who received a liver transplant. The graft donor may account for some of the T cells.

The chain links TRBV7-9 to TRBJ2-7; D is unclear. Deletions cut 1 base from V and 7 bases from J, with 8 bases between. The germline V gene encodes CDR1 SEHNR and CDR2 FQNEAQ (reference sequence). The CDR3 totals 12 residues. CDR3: CASSLVLWEQYF. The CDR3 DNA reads TGTGCCAGCAGCTTAGTGTTGTGGGAGCAGTACTTC.

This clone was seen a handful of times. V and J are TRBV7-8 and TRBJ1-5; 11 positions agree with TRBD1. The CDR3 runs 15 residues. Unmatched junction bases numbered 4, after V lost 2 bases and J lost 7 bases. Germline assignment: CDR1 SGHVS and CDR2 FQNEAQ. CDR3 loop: CASSLTGQGGQPQHF. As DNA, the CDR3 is TGTGCCAGCAGCTTAACGGGACAGGGGGGCCAGCCCCAGCATTTT.

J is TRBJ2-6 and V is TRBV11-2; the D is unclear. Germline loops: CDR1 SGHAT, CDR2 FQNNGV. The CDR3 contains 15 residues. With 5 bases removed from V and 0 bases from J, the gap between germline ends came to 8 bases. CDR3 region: CASSLTSSGANVLTF. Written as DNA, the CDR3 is TGTGCCAGCAGCCTGACGAGCTCTGGGGCCAACGTCCTGACTTTC.

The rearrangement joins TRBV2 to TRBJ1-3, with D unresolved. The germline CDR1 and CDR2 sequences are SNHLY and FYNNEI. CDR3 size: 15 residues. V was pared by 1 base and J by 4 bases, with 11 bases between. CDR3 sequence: CASSEGAVPGNTIYF. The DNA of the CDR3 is TGTGCCAGCAGTGAAGGGGCGGTTCCAGGAAACACCATATATTTT.

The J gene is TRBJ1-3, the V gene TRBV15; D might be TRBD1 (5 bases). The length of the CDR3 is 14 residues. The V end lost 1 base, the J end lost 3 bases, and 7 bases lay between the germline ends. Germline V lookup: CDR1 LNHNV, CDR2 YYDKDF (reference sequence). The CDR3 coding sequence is TGTGCCACCAGCAGAGGGGGACTTGGAAACACCATATATTTT. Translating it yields CATSRGGLGNTIYF.

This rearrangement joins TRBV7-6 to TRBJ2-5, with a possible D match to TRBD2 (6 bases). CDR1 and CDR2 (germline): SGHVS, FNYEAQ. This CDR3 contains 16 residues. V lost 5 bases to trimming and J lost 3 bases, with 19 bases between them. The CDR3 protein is CASSRGAAGIKETQYF. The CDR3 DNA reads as TGTGCCAGCAGCCGGGGTGCGGCGGGGATAAAAGAGACCCAGTACTTC.

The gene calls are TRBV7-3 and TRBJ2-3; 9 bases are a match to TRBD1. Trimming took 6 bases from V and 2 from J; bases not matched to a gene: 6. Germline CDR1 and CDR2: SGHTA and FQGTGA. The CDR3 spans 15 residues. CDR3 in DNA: TGTGCCAGCAGGATGACAGGGGGGTCCACAGATACGCAGTATTTT. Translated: CASRMTGGSTDTQYF. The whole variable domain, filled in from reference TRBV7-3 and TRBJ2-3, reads GAGVSQTPSNKVTEKGKYVELRCDPISGHTALYWYRQSLGQGPEFLIYFQGTGAADDSGLPNDRFFAVRPEGSVSTLKIQRTERGDSAVYLCASRMTGGSTDTQYFGPGTRLTVL.

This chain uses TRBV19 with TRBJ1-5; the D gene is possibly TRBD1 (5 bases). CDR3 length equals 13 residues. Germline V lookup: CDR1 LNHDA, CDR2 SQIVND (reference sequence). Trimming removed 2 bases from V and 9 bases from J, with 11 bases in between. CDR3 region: CASSIKGPMPQHF. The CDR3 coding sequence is TGTGCCAGTAGTATAAAGGGGCCTATGCCCCAGCATTTT. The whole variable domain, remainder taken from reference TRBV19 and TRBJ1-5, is DGGITQSPKYLFRKEGQNVTLSCEQNLNHDAMYWYRQDPGQGLRLIYYSQIVNDFQKGDIAEGYSVSREKKESFPLTVTSAQKNPTAFYLCASSIKGPMPQHFGDGTRLSIL.

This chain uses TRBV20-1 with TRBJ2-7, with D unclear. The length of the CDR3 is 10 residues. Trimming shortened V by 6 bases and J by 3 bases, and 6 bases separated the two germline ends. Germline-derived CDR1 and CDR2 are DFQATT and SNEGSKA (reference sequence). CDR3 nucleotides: TGCAGTGCCCAGAGCTACGAGCAGTACTTC. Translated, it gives CSAQSYEQYF.

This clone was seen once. The CDR3 protein is CASTDRFSSYNEQFF. The CDR3 DNA is TGCGCCAGTACGGACAGATTTAGCTCCTACAATGAGCAGTTCTTC. The V call is TRBV5-1, the J call TRBJ2-1; a possible D gene is TRBD1 (6 bases). Germline CDR1 and CDR2: SGHRS and YFSETQ. V was trimmed by 8 bases and J by 0 bases, leaving 15 bases between them. This CDR3 has 15 amino acids.

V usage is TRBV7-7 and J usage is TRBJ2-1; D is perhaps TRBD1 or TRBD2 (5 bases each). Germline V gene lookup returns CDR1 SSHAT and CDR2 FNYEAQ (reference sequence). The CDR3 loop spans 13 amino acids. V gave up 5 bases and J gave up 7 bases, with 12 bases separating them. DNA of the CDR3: TGTGCCAGCAGCGGGGAGAGGGGTAATGAGCAGTTCTTC. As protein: CASSGERGNEQFF.

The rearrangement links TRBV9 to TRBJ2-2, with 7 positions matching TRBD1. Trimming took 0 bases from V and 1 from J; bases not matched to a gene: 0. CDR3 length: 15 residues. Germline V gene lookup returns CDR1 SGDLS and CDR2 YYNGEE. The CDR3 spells CASSVGTGNTGELFF. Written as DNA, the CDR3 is TGTGCCAGCAGCGTAGGGACAGGGAACACCGGGGAGCTGTTTTTT.

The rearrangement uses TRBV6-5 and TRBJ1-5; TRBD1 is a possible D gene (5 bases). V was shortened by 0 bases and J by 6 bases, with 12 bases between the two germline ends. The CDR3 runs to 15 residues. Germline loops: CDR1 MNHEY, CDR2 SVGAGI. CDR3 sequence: CASSYSMGLAQPQHF. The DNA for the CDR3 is TGTGCCAGCAGTTACTCGATGGGGCTAGCTCAGCCCCAGCATTTT.

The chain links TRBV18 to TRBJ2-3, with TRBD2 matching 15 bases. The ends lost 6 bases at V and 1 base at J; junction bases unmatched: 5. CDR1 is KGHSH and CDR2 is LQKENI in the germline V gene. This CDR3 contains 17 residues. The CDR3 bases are TGTGCCAGCTCTGGGACTAGCGGGAGGATCGGCACAGATACGCAGTATTTT. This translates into CASSGTSGRIGTDTQYF.